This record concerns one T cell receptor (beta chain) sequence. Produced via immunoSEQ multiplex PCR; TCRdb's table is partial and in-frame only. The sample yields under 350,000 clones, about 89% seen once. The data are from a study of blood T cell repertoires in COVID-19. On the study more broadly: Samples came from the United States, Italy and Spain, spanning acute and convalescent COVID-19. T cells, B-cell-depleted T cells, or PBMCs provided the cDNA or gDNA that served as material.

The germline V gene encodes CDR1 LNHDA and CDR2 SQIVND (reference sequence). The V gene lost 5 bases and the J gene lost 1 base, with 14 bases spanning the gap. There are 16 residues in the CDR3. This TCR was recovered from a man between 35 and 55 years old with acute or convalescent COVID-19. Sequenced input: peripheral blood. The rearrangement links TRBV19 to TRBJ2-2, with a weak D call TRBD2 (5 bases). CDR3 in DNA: TGTGCCAGTAGTCGACCCCCTGAGGGGAACACCGGGGAGCTGTTTTTT. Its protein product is CASSRPPEGNTGELFF. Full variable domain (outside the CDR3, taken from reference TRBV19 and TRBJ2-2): DGGITQSPKYLFRKEGQNVTLSCEQNLNHDAMYWYRQDPGQGLRLIYYSQIVNDFQKGDIAEGYSVSREKKESFPLTVTSAQKNPTAFYLCASSRPPEGNTGELFFGEGSRLTVL.